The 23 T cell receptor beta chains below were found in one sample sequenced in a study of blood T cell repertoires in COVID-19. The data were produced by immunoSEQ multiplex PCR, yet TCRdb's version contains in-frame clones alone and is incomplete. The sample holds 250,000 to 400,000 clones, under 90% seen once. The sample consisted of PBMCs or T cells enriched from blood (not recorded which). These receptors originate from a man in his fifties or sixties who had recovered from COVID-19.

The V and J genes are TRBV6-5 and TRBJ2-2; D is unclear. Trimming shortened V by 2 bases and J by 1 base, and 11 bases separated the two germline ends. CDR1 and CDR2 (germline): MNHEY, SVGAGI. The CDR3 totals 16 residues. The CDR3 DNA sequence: TGTGCCAGCAGTTACCTTCCCGGAGTGAACACCGGGGAGCTGTTTTTT. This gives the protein CASSYLPGVNTGELFF.

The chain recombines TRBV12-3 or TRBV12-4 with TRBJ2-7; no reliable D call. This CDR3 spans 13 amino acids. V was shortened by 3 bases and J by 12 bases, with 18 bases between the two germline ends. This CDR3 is CASSFRVPPRLYF. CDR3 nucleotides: TGTGCCAGCAGTTTCCGAGTCCCCCCTAGATTGTACTTC.

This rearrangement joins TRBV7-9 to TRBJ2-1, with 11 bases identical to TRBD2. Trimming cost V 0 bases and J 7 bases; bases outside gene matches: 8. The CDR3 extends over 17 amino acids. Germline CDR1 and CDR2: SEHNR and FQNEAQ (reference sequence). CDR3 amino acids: CASSLAQTSGSINEQFF. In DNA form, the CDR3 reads TGTGCCAGCAGCTTAGCCCAAACTAGCGGGAGTATAAATGAGCAGTTCTTC.

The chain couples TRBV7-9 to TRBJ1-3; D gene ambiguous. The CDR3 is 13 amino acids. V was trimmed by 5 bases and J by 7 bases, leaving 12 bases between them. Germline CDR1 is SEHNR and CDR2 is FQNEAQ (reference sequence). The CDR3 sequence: CASSREGLNTIYF. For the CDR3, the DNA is TGTGCCAGCAGCCGAGAGGGTCTGAACACCATATATTTT.

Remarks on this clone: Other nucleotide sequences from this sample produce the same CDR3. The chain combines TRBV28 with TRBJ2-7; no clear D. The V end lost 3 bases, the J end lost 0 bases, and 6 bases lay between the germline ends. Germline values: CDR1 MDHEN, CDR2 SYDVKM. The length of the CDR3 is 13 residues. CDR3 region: CASSFGGSYEQYF. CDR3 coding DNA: TGTGCCAGCAGTTTCGGCGGCTCCTACGAGCAGTACTTC.

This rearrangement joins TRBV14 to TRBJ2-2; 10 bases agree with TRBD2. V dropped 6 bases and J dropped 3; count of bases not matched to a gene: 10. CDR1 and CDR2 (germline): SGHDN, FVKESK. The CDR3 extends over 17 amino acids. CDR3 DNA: TGTGCCAGCAGGCAGAGTAGGACTAGCGGTCACACCGGGGAGCTGTTTTTT. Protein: CASRQSRTSGHTGELFF.

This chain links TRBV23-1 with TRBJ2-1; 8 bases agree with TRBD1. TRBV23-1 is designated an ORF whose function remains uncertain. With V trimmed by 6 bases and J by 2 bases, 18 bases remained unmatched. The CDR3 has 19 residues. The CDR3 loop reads CASRRTGRRELKPYNEQFF. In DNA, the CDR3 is TGCGCCAGCAGGCGGACAGGGAGGAGGGAGCTTAAGCCCTACAATGAGCAGTTCTTC.

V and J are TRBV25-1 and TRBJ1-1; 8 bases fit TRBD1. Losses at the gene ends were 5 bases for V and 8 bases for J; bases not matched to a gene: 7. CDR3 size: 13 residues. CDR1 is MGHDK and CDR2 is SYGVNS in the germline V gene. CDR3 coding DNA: TGTGCCAGCAGTTCAATAGGACAGGGAGAAGCTTTCTTT. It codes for CASSSIGQGEAFF.

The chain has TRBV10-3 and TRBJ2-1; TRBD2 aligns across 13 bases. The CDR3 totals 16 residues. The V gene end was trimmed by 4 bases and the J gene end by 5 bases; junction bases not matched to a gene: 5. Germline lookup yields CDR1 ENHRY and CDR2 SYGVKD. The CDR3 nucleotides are TGTGCCATCAGTGGGGGGGGACTAGCGGGACACAATGAGCAGTTCTTC. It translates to CAISGGGLAGHNEQFF.

CDR3 sequence: CASKIEGRTNTEAFF. The CDR3 DNA is TGTGCCAGCAAAATTGAGGGGAGGACGAACACTGAAGCTTTCTTT. The rearrangement links TRBV2 to TRBJ1-1; possible D gene TRBD1, 5 bases. This CDR3 is 15 amino acids long. V lost 7 bases, J lost 1 base, and 16 bases lay in between. CDR1 and CDR2 from the germline V gene are SNHLY and FYNNEI.

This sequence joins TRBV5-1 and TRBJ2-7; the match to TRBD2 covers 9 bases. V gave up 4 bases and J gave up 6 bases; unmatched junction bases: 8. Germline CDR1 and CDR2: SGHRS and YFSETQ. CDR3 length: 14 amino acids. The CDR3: CASSPLAGSPEQYF. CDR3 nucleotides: TGCGCCAGCAGCCCCCTAGCGGGATCCCCCGAGCAGTACTTC. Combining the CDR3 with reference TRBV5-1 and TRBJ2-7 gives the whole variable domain KAGVTQTPRYLIKTRGQQVTLSCSPISGHRSVSWYQQTPGQGLQFLFEYFSETQRNKGNFPGRFSGRQFSNSRSEMNVSTLELGDSALYLCASSPLAGSPEQYFGPGTRLTVT.

The CDR3 DNA reads as TGTGCCAGCAGCTCCCAAAGAGGCAGCTACGAGCAGTACTTC. Protein: CASSSQRGSYEQYF. This chain connects TRBV11-1 to TRBJ2-7; D unclear. The germline V gene has CDR1 SGHAT and CDR2 FQDESV (reference sequence). With 4 bases removed from V and 3 bases from J, the gap between germline ends came to 13 bases. The CDR3 sequence is 14 residues long.

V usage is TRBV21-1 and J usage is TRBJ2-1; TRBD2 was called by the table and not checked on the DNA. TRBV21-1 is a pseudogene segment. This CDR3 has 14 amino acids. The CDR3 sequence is CASSRGRSYNEQFF. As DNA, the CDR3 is TGTGCCAGCAGCAGAGGGAGATCCTACAATGAGCAGTTCTTC.

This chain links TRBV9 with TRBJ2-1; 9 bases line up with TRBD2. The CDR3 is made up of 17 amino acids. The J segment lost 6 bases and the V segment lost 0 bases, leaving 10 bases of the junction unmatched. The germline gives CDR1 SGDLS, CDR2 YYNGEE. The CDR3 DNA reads TGTGCCAGCAGCGTAGGCGCGGGAGGGCGACGGAGCAATGAGCAGTTCTTC. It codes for CASSVGAGGRRSNEQFF.

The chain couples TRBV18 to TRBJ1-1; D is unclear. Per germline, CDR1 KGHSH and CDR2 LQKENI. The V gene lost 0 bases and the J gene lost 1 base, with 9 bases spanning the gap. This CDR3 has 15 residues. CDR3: CASSPPPAGNTEAFF. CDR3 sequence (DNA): TGTGCCAGCTCACCACCTCCAGCGGGGAACACTGAAGCTTTCTTT.

As DNA, the CDR3 is TGTGCCAGCAGCTTAAGCATAGTTGACCGTGGACAGGAGTACTTC. Translating it yields CASSLSIVDRGQEYF. This chain links TRBV7-2 with TRBJ2-7, with 7 bases that match TRBD1. CDR1 and CDR2 from the germline V gene are SGHTA and FQGNSA. The V gene end was trimmed by 2 bases and the J gene end by 11 bases; junction bases not matched to a gene: 15. The CDR3 runs 15 residues.

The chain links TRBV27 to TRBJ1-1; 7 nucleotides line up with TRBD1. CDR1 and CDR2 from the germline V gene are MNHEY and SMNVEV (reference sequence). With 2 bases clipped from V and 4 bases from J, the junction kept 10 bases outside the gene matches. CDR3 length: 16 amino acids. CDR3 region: CASSLDTGARFTEAFF. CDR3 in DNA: TGTGCCAGCAGTTTAGATACAGGGGCCCGGTTCACTGAAGCTTTCTTT.

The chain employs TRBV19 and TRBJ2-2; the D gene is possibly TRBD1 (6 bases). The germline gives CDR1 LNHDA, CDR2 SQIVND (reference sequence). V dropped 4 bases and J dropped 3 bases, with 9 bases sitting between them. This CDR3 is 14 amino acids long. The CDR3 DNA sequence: TGTGCCAGTAGTAGCCGGACAGACACCGGGGAGCTGTTTTTT. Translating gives CASSSRTDTGELFF.

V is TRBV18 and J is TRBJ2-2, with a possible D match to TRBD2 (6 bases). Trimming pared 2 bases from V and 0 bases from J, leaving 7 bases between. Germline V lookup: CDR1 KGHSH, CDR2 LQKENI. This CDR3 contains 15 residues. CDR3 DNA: TGTGCCAGCTCACCAGCGGGAACGAACACCGGGGAGCTGTTTTTT. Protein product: CASSPAGTNTGELFF.

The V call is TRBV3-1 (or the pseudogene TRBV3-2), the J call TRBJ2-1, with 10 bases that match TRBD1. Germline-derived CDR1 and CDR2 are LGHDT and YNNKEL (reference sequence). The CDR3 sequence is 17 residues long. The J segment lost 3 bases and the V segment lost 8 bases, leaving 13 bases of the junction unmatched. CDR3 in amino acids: CASRHTGTGDLYNEQFF. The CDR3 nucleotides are TGTGCCAGCCGACATACCGGGACAGGGGACCTCTACAATGAGCAGTTCTTC.

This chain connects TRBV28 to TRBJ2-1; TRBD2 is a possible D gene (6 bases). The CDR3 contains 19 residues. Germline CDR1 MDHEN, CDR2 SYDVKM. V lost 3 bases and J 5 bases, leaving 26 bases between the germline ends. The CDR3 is CASSLNPRGVLSADNEQFF. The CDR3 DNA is TGTGCCAGCAGTTTGAACCCTCGCGGGGTCCTCTCAGCGGACAATGAGCAGTTCTTC.

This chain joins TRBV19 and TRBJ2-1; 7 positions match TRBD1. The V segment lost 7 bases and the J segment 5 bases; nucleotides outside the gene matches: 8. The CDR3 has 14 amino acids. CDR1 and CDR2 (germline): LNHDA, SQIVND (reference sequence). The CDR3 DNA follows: TGTGCCAGTAACGAGCAGGGGGTTAACAATGAGCAGTTCTTC. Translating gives CASNEQGVNNEQFF. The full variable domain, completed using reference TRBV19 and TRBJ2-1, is DGGITQSPKYLFRKEGQNVTLSCEQNLNHDAMYWYRQDPGQGLRLIYYSQIVNDFQKGDIAEGYSVSREKKESFPLTVTSAQKNPTAFYLCASNEQGVNNEQFFGPGTRLTVL.

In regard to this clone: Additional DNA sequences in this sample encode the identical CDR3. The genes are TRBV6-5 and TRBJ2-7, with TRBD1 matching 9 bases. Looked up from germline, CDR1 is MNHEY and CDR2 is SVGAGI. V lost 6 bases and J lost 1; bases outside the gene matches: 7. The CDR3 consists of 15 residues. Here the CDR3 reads CASSSTGTGSYEQYF. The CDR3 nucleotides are TGTGCCAGCAGCTCAACCGGGACAGGGTCCTACGAGCAGTACTTC.